A single sample is the source of the 26 T cell receptor beta chains below, sequenced in a study of metastatic and nonmetastatic thyroid tumors. Every patient was untreated before thyroid surgery. TCRdb re-called clones via MiXCR from the PCR reads. Here the sample spans some 27,000 clones, less than 25% being singletons. Sequencing was carried out using blood. The origin of the receptors is a female donor with papillary thyroid cancer or a benign thyroid nodule (not recorded which). Some clones in this sample may be carry-over from other donors' samples.

This clone was counted ten times or more. The chain is built from TRBV4-2 and TRBJ2-1; TRBD2 aligns across 10 bases. The CDR3 is made up of 19 amino acids. Germline trimming cut 4 bases from V and 0 bases from J; bases unmatched to any gene: 12. Germline values: CDR1 LGHNA, CDR2 YNFKEQ. CDR3 loop: CASSRTSGIIPSSYNEQFF. The DNA for the CDR3 is TGTGCCAGCAGCCGTACTAGCGGGATAATCCCGAGCTCCTACAATGAGCAGTTCTTC.

This clone occurred many times. The sample has other DNA sequences that encode this CDR3 too. This chain joins TRBV2 and TRBJ1-3; 10 bases line up with TRBD1. V dropped 6 bases and J dropped 1; count of bases not matched to a gene: 9. Germline values: CDR1 SNHLY, CDR2 FYNNEI. The CDR3 has 17 residues. DNA for the CDR3: TGTGCCAGCAGGGGTTCGGGACAGGGGCGGTCTGGAAACACCATATATTTT. Its protein is CASRGSGQGRSGNTIYF.

By share, this clone ranks as medium-sized. The genes are TRBV27 and TRBJ2-7; no reliable D call. The CDR3 contains 13 residues. Germline V lookup: CDR1 MNHEY, CDR2 SMNVEV (reference sequence). V gave up 6 bases and J gave up 0 bases, with 9 bases separating them. The CDR3 sequence: CASRTSNSYEQYF. CDR3 bases: TGTGCCAGCAGGACAAGCAACTCCTACGAGCAGTACTTC.

This clone was picked up a small number of times. At one of its ends the junction is not consistent with the germline gene, which may arise from a read error. The chain recombines TRBV6-1 with TRBJ2-7, with D unresolved. Germline-derived CDR1 and CDR2 are MNHNS and SASEGT. The CDR3 loop spans 14 amino acids. The CDR3 sequence is CAISSQRAYYEQYF. The CDR3 DNA sequence: TGTGCCATCAGTTCACAAAGGGCTTACTACGAGCAGTACTTC.

This clone is categorized as medium-sized (0.01 to 0.1%). The chain is built from TRBV2 and TRBJ2-7; the D call may be TRBD1 or TRBD2 (5 bases each). Looked up from germline, CDR1 is SNHLY and CDR2 is FYNNEI. V lost 8 bases to trimming and J lost 5 bases, with 13 bases between them. CDR3 length: 12 amino acids. The CDR3 protein is CASSGPRNEQYF. The CDR3 DNA follows: TGTGCCAGCTCGGGGCCTCGGAACGAGCAGTACTTC. The complete variable domain, with remaining parts taken from reference TRBV2 and TRBJ2-7, reads EPEVTQTPSHQVTQMGQEVILRCVPISNHLYFYWYRQILGQKVEFLVSFYNNEISEKSEIFDDQFSVERPDGSNFTLKIRSTKLEDSAMYFCASSGPRNEQYFGPGTRLTVT.

The sample holds many counts of this clone. The chain employs TRBV6-1 and TRBJ2-7, with 8 bases lining up with TRBD2. CDR1 and CDR2 (germline): MNHNS, SASEGT. The V and J ends lost 7 bases and 2 bases, in that order; junction bases with no gene match: 10. This CDR3 region has 15 residues. CDR3 loop: CASKTGAGVPYEQYF. DNA for the CDR3: TGTGCCAGCAAAACCGGAGCGGGAGTTCCCTACGAGCAGTACTTC.

This clone came up many times. V usage is TRBV6-5 and J usage is TRBJ2-2, with D hard to call. There are 19 residues in the CDR3. Germline CDR1 and CDR2: MNHEY and SVGAGI. Trimming took off 0 bases at V and 1 base at J, with 18 bases between the two ends. The CDR3: CASSYSISSGFGNTGELFF. CDR3 DNA: TGTGCCAGCAGTTACTCGATCTCCTCCGGGTTCGGGAACACCGGGGAGCTGTTTTTT.

For this clone: The junction shows a germline mismatch at one end, possibly a read error. In nucleotides, the CDR3 is TGTGCCAGCAGCTCGTCCGGGACTAGCGGGGCTGCTTTC. The encoded protein is CASSSSGTSGAAF. The V call is TRBV3-1, the J call TRBJ2-7, with 13 positions matching TRBD2. This CDR3 spans 13 amino acids. The germline V gene has CDR1 LGHDT and CDR2 YNNKEL (reference sequence).

This clone was recorded many times. A much bigger clone sits one base away, suggesting this may be a read error. The genes are TRBV11-2 and TRBJ2-7, with TRBD2 identical over 8 bases. The CDR3 runs 16 residues. CDR1 is SGHAT, CDR2 FQNNGV, per germline. V was pared by 5 bases and J by 6 bases, with 15 bases of the junction left unmatched. Here the CDR3 DNA reads TGTGCCAGCAGCCCAGCCGGGGTAGCGGGACTGGGCGAGCAGTACTTC. This gives the protein CASSPAGVAGLGEQYF.

This clone was picked up many times. The chain combines TRBV7-2 with TRBJ1-3; D is perhaps TRBD1 (6 bases). The CDR3 extends over 13 amino acids. V lost 5 bases to trimming and J lost 5 bases, with 10 bases between them. Germline lookup yields CDR1 SGHTA and CDR2 FQGNSA. The CDR3 nucleotides read TGTGCCAGCAGCCCGGACAGAAGAAACACCATATATTTT. Amino acid sequence: CASSPDRRNTIYF.

This clone was found many times. The chain links TRBV18 to TRBJ1-4; D not certain. The V end lost 5 bases, the J end lost 4 bases, and 14 bases lay between the germline ends. Germline lookup yields CDR1 KGHSH and CDR2 LQKENI. The CDR3 loop spans 15 amino acids. The CDR3 sequence is CASSKTHPDNEKLFF. The CDR3 coding sequence is TGTGCCAGCTCAAAGACCCACCCAGATAATGAAAAACTGTTTTTT.

The chain links TRBV12-3 or TRBV12-4 to TRBJ1-1; D remains ambiguous. The CDR3 covers 14 residues. Trimming took 6 bases from V and 4 from J, leaving 15 bases between them. The CDR3 protein is CASSRSRFSTEAFF. In DNA form, the CDR3 reads TGTGCCAGCAGCCGGAGCAGGTTCTCCACTGAAGCTTTCTTT.

This chain links TRBV27 with TRBJ1-1, with 7 bases fitting TRBD1. The CDR3 extends over 15 amino acids. The V gene end was trimmed by 1 base and the J gene end by 4 bases; junction bases not matched to a gene: 6. Per germline, CDR1 MNHEY and CDR2 SMNVEV (reference sequence). Here the CDR3 DNA reads TGTGCCAGCAGTTTATGCTCGACAGGGACCACTGAAGCTTTCTTT. Translating gives CASSLCSTGTTEAFF.

This clone was seen at least ten times. Since a much larger clone is just one base distant, this may be a read error. Other DNA sequences in this sample translate to the same CDR3. The V gene is TRBV3-1, the J gene TRBJ1-1; D perhaps matches TRBD1 (6 bases). CDR3 size: 16 residues. CDR1 is LGHDT, CDR2 YNNKEL, per germline (reference sequence). CDR3 bases: TGTGCCAGCAGCCGCCGCGCACAGGGCGTGAACACTGAGGCTTTCTTT. Translating it yields CASSRRAQGVNTEAFF. The variable domain in full, with the rest retrieved from reference TRBV3-1 and TRBJ1-1, is DTAVSQTPKYLVTQMGNDKSIKCEQNLGHDTMYWYKQDSKKFLKIMFSYNNKELIINETVPNRFSPKSPDKAHLNLHINSLELGDSAVYFCASSRRAQGVNTEAFFGQGTRLTVV.

V gene TRBV7-9 combines with J gene TRBJ2-1; the D gene is possibly TRBD2 (5 bases). Germline CDR1 and CDR2: SEHNR and FQNEAQ (reference sequence). The CDR3 is 13 residues long. V was trimmed by 0 bases and J by 5 bases, leaving 5 bases between them. The CDR3 protein is CASSLARDNEQFF. The CDR3 DNA reads TGTGCCAGCAGCTTAGCGCGGGACAATGAGCAGTTCTTC.

This chain uses TRBV6-1 with TRBJ2-5, with a tentative D call TRBD2 (6 bases). V gave up 7 bases and J gave up 8 bases, with 17 bases separating them. Germline loops: CDR1 MNHNS, CDR2 SASEGT. The CDR3 is made up of 13 amino acids. Here the CDR3 DNA reads TGTGCCAGCACGAGTCTGTGGCGGGATACCCAGTACTTC. Translating gives CASTSLWRDTQYF.

This clone was counted many times. The genes are TRBV6-2 or TRBV6-3 and TRBJ1-1, with D possibly matching TRBD1 (6 bases). Germline V gives CDR1 MNHEY, CDR2 SVGEGT. V lost 7 bases and J 2 bases, leaving 11 bases between the germline ends. This CDR3 contains 13 residues. The CDR3 DNA reads as TGTGCCAGCAATGGGGGCGGTAACACTGAAGCTTTCTTT. Its protein product is CASNGGGNTEAFF.

This clone was detected many times. J is TRBJ2-5 and V is TRBV10-3; a weak D match, TRBD2 (7 bases). The ends were cut back, 7 bases at V and 4 bases at J, with 13 bases in the middle. The germline V gene encodes CDR1 ENHRY and CDR2 SYGVKD. The CDR3 totals 13 residues. The CDR3 loop is CAINRDYGETQYF. CDR3 bases: TGTGCCATCAACAGGGACTATGGAGAGACCCAGTACTTC.

The table lists this clone with many counts. This chain links TRBV4-3 with TRBJ2-7; D unresolved. CDR3 length: 13 residues. Per germline, CDR1 LGHNA and CDR2 YSLEER. Trimming took 4 bases from V and 6 from J, leaving 13 bases between them. Written as DNA, the CDR3 is TGCGCCAGCAGCCTGGGTTCCCGTAGCGAGCAGTACTTC. Amino acids: CASSLGSRSEQYF.

This clone showed up many times. This rearrangement joins TRBV7-3 to TRBJ2-5; D may be TRBD1 or TRBD2 (6 bases each). CDR1 SGHTA and CDR2 FQGTGA come from the germline V gene. The V gene lost 5 bases and the J gene lost 1 base, with 11 bases spanning the gap. The CDR3 runs 14 residues. The CDR3 loop is CASSLGGPQETQYF. The CDR3 coding sequence is TGTGCCAGCAGCCTAGGGGGGCCCCAAGAGACCCAGTACTTC.

This clone was seen ten or more times. The genes are TRBV5-4 and TRBJ2-5, with no clear D. This CDR3 has 14 residues. V lost 0 bases to trimming and J lost 3 bases, with 9 bases between them. Germline V gene lookup returns CDR1 SGHNT and CDR2 YYREEE (reference sequence). As DNA, the CDR3 is TGTGCCAGCAGCTTGGCCGATCTAAAAGAGACCCAGTACTTC. It is translated as CASSLADLKETQYF. Using reference TRBV5-4 and TRBJ2-5 for the parts outside the CDR3, the full variable domain is ETGVTQSPTHLIKTRGQQVTLRCSSQSGHNTVSWYQQALGQGPQFIFQYYREEENGRGNFPPRFSGLQFPNYSSELNVNALELDDSALYLCASSLADLKETQYFGPGTRLLVL.

The gene calls are TRBV28 and TRBJ1-2; no definite D call. The CDR3 spans 10 residues. Trimming stripped 8 bases from V and 4 bases from J, with 5 bases between. CDR1 and CDR2 from the germline V gene are MDHEN and SYDVKM. The CDR3 DNA is TGTGCCAGCCCGGCCTATGGCTACACCTTC. This sequence encodes CASPAYGYTF.

As regards this clone: A much larger clone sits a single nucleotide away, making a read error possible. This rearrangement joins TRBV9 to TRBJ2-5; TRBD2 agrees at 13 bases. This CDR3 spans 15 amino acids. V lost 6 bases and J lost 3; bases outside the gene matches: 5. CDR1 is SGDLS and CDR2 is YYNGEE in the germline V gene. The CDR3 loop reads CASIQGLAGEETQYF. In nucleotides, the CDR3 is TGTGCCAGCATACAAGGACTAGCGGGAGAAGAGACCCAGTACTTC.

This sequence joins TRBV28 and TRBJ1-2, with TRBD1 matching over 7 bases. The CDR3 is 14 residues long. J gave up 4 bases and V 6 bases, and 8 bases lay outside the gene matches. Per the germline V gene, CDR1 is MDHEN and CDR2 is SYDVKM. The CDR3 DNA reads TGTGCCAGCAGGACCGAGGGGGCTATCTATGGCTACACCTTC. It codes for CASRTEGAIYGYTF.

This clone was counted at least ten times. No conserved phenylalanine or tryptophan is present at the end of the CDR3, so a read error is the likely explanation. This chain links TRBV3-1 with TRBJ1-1; no definite D call. V gave up 2 bases and J gave up 4 bases, with 11 bases separating them. This CDR3 region has 14 residues. Germline V gene sequence: CDR1 LGHDT, CDR2 YNNKEL (reference sequence). The DNA for the CDR3 is TGTGCCAGCAGCCAAAGAACCGCTGTCACTGAAGCTTTCCTT. Amino acid sequence: CASSQRTAVTEAFL.

This clone ranks as medium-sized (0.01 to 0.1%). CDR3 nucleotide sequence: TGTGCCAGCACCTCGGGACAGGGCTACGAGCAGTACTTC. Its protein product is CASTSGQGYEQYF. This chain links TRBV6-1 with TRBJ2-7; 9 bases are a match to TRBD1. CDR1 is MNHNS, CDR2 SASEGT, per germline. This CDR3 comprises 13 residues. The junction had 4 bases not matched to a gene; V was cut back by 7 bases and J by 3 bases.